The source of this T cell receptor (beta chain) is a study of response to subunit inactivated influenza vaccine. Findings and caveats of the study: Few additional T cells are recruited per seasonal influenza vaccination, authors suggested.

The CDR3 consists of 18 residues. V was clipped by 5 bases and J by 2 bases; unmatched bases: 8. CDR1 is SGHVS and CDR2 is FNYEAQ in the germline V gene. Via MiXCR, TCRdb re-called the RT-PCR reads, giving one row per CDR3 protein. This sample yields hundreds of thousands of distinct CDR3 sequences, of which around 8% are seen a single time; 10% to 15% belongs to the top ten. On this clonotype itself: The antigen is unknown.

Here the sequenced sample was PBMCs from blood, taken roughly 24 months after vaccination. This TCR was sampled from a man aged 50 to 75 who received an inactivated influenza vaccine. The V gene is TRBV7-6, the J gene TRBJ2-1; 14 bases line up with TRBD2. The CDR3 DNA sequence: TGTGCCAGCAGCCGACCGGAGACTAGCGGGGGGGCCTACAATGAGCAGTTCTTC. Protein product: CASSRPETSGGAYNEQFF.